These 11 T cell receptor beta chains were all obtained from the same sample, sequenced in a study of OX40 agonist ivuxolimab in advanced cancers. Only in-frame clones appear in the TCRdb table, and some are missing; sequencing was by immunoSEQ multiplex PCR. The sample has about 68,000 clones, around 83% seen once. The specimen comprised CD4+ or CD8+ T cells sorted from blood, sampled in a trial of the OX40 agonist ivuxolimab. The receptors originated from an adult with an advanced solid tumor such as melanoma, head and neck, liver or kidney cancer.

This clone was found once. CDR3 loop: CSVEVGQGQGYTF. In nucleotides, the CDR3 is TGCAGCGTTGAAGTAGGTCAGGGCCAGGGCTACACCTTC. The chain employs TRBV29-1 and TRBJ1-2, with D possibly matching TRBD1 (5 bases). Trimming removed 1 base at V and 8 bases at J, with 14 bases between. The CDR3 is 13 residues long. CDR1 is SQVTM and CDR2 is ANQGSEA in the germline V gene.

The genes are TRBV9 and TRBJ2-2; TRBD2 is a possible D gene (6 bases). V lost 0 bases and J lost 1, with 7 bases in between. CDR3 length equals 15 residues. CDR1 and CDR2 (germline): SGDLS, YYNGEE. The CDR3 DNA follows: TGTGCCAGCAGCGTAGGACTAGTGAACACCGGGGAGCTGTTTTTT. Amino acids: CASSVGLVNTGELFF.

The rearrangement joins TRBV9 to TRBJ2-1, with TRBD1 matching over 8 bases. CDR3 length: 15 residues. CDR1 is SGDLS and CDR2 is YYNGEE in the germline V gene. The ends lost 3 bases at V and 3 bases at J; junction bases unmatched: 5. DNA of the CDR3: TGTGCCAGCAGCGAAAAAGGACAGGGCTACAATGAGCAGTTCTTC. It is translated as CASSEKGQGYNEQFF.

This clone has a handful of counts. CDR3 residues: CASSQGQPGELFF. The DNA of the CDR3 is TGCGCCAGCAGCCAGGGACAGCCCGGGGAGCTGTTTTTT. This chain uses TRBV4-3 with TRBJ2-2, with 7 nucleotides matching TRBD1. Germline assignment: CDR1 LGHNA and CDR2 YSLEER. CDR3 length: 13 residues. V trimming: 3 bases; J trimming: 6 bases; junction bases outside the gene matches: 1.

This chain connects TRBV25-1 to TRBJ2-5; 9 bases align to TRBD1. Trimming at V came to 6 bases and at J to 7 bases, leaving 9 bases not matched to a gene. The CDR3 covers 14 residues. Germline V gene sequence: CDR1 MGHDK, CDR2 SYGVNS. The CDR3 DNA follows: TGTGCCAGCAGCCCGCCGGGACAGGGAGTGACCCAGTACTTC. Its translation is CASSPPGQGVTQYF.

This chain connects TRBV2 to TRBJ2-3; maybe TRBD2 (5 bases). V gave up 8 bases and J gave up 4 bases, with 16 bases separating them. Germline V gene lookup returns CDR1 SNHLY and CDR2 FYNNEI. The CDR3 is 14 amino acids. The CDR3 sequence is CASSARAVSDTQYF. The CDR3, as DNA: TGTGCCAGCTCCGCGAGGGCCGTTTCAGATACGCAGTATTTT.

In its sample, this clone was seen once. The chain employs TRBV30 and TRBJ2-7, with no clear D. The V end lost 0 bases, the J end lost 4 bases, and 13 bases lay between the germline ends. In germline, CDR1 is GTSNPN, CDR2 SVGIG (reference sequence). This CDR3 comprises 14 residues. The CDR3 bases are TGTGCCTGGAGTGTACTCCCCTCAGTGTACGAGCAGTACTTC. Its protein product is CAWSVLPSVYEQYF.

The chain employs TRBV19 and TRBJ1-5, with D hard to call. Per germline, CDR1 LNHDA and CDR2 SQIVND (reference sequence). The V gene lost 4 bases and the J gene lost 6 bases, with 10 bases spanning the gap. The CDR3 totals 13 residues. The DNA of the CDR3 is TGTGCCAGTAGTACGACGAGTCCTCAGCCCCAGCATTTT. The encoded protein is CASSTTSPQPQHF.

The chain uses TRBV20-1 and TRBJ2-7; 7 nucleotides align to TRBD2. This CDR3 comprises 11 residues. CDR1 and CDR2 from the germline V gene are DFQATT and SNEGSKA (reference sequence). The CDR3 protein is CRGTNTYEQYF. The DNA of the CDR3 is TGCAGGGGGACTAATACCTACGAGCAGTACTTC.

This clone was observed a single time. The chain carries TRBV5-4 and TRBJ1-2; 7 positions agree with TRBD1. Germline V gene lookup returns CDR1 SGHNT and CDR2 YYREEE (reference sequence). With V trimmed by 4 bases and J by 6 bases, 15 bases remained unmatched. This CDR3 spans 16 amino acids. CDR3 DNA: TGTGCCAGCAGCCGCTTCGGGAAGGGGCAGGGGGATGGCTACACCTTC. As protein: CASSRFGKGQGDGYTF.

The chain is built from TRBV7-9 and TRBJ1-1; D might be TRBD1 (5 bases). This CDR3 is built from 15 residues. Germline loops: CDR1 SEHNR, CDR2 FQNEAQ (reference sequence). The V gene lost 5 bases and the J gene lost 6 bases, with 19 bases spanning the gap. The chain's CDR3 is CASSPWGGNNAEAFF. The CDR3 DNA follows: TGTGCCAGCAGCCCGTGGGGGGGTAATAACGCTGAAGCTTTCTTT. The full variable domain, its missing parts supplied by reference TRBV7-9 and TRBJ1-1, is DTGVSQNPRHKITKRGQNVTFRCDPISEHNRLYWYRQTLGQGPEFLTYFQNEAQLEKSRLLSDRFSAERPKGSFSTLEIQRTEQGDSAMYLCASSPWGGNNAEAFFGQGTRLTVV.